This TCR beta chain was captured in a study of OX40 agonist ivuxolimab in advanced cancers. At the level of the study: Every 2 weeks, patients got intravenous ivuxolimab at one of six dose levels (0.01-10 mg/kg).

Study-level findings and limits: The authors also found low normalized T-cell clonal expansion in some nonresponders. With doses of 0.1-3.0 mg/kg, partial responders showed among the lowest clonal expansion.

In the case of this clone: No antigen is known for it.

Data came from immunoSEQ multiplex PCR; TCRdb stores just in-frame clones and leaves some out. The sample contains some 94,000 clones, around 91% of which appear only once. The V gene lost 5 bases and the J gene lost 11 bases, with 21 bases spanning the gap. From germline, CDR1 is SEHNR and CDR2 FQNEAQ (reference sequence). The CDR3 is 14 amino acids. The sample was CD4+ or CD8+ T cells sorted from blood, taken in a trial of the OX40 agonist ivuxolimab. This TCR was recovered from an adult with an advanced solid tumor such as melanoma, head and neck, liver or kidney cancer. The chain carries TRBV7-9 and TRBJ2-5; a possible D gene is TRBD2 (6 bases). The CDR3 loop is CASSPGLPGGEQYF. CDR3 bases: TGTGCCAGCAGCCCGGGACTGCCCGGGGGAGAGCAGTACTTC.